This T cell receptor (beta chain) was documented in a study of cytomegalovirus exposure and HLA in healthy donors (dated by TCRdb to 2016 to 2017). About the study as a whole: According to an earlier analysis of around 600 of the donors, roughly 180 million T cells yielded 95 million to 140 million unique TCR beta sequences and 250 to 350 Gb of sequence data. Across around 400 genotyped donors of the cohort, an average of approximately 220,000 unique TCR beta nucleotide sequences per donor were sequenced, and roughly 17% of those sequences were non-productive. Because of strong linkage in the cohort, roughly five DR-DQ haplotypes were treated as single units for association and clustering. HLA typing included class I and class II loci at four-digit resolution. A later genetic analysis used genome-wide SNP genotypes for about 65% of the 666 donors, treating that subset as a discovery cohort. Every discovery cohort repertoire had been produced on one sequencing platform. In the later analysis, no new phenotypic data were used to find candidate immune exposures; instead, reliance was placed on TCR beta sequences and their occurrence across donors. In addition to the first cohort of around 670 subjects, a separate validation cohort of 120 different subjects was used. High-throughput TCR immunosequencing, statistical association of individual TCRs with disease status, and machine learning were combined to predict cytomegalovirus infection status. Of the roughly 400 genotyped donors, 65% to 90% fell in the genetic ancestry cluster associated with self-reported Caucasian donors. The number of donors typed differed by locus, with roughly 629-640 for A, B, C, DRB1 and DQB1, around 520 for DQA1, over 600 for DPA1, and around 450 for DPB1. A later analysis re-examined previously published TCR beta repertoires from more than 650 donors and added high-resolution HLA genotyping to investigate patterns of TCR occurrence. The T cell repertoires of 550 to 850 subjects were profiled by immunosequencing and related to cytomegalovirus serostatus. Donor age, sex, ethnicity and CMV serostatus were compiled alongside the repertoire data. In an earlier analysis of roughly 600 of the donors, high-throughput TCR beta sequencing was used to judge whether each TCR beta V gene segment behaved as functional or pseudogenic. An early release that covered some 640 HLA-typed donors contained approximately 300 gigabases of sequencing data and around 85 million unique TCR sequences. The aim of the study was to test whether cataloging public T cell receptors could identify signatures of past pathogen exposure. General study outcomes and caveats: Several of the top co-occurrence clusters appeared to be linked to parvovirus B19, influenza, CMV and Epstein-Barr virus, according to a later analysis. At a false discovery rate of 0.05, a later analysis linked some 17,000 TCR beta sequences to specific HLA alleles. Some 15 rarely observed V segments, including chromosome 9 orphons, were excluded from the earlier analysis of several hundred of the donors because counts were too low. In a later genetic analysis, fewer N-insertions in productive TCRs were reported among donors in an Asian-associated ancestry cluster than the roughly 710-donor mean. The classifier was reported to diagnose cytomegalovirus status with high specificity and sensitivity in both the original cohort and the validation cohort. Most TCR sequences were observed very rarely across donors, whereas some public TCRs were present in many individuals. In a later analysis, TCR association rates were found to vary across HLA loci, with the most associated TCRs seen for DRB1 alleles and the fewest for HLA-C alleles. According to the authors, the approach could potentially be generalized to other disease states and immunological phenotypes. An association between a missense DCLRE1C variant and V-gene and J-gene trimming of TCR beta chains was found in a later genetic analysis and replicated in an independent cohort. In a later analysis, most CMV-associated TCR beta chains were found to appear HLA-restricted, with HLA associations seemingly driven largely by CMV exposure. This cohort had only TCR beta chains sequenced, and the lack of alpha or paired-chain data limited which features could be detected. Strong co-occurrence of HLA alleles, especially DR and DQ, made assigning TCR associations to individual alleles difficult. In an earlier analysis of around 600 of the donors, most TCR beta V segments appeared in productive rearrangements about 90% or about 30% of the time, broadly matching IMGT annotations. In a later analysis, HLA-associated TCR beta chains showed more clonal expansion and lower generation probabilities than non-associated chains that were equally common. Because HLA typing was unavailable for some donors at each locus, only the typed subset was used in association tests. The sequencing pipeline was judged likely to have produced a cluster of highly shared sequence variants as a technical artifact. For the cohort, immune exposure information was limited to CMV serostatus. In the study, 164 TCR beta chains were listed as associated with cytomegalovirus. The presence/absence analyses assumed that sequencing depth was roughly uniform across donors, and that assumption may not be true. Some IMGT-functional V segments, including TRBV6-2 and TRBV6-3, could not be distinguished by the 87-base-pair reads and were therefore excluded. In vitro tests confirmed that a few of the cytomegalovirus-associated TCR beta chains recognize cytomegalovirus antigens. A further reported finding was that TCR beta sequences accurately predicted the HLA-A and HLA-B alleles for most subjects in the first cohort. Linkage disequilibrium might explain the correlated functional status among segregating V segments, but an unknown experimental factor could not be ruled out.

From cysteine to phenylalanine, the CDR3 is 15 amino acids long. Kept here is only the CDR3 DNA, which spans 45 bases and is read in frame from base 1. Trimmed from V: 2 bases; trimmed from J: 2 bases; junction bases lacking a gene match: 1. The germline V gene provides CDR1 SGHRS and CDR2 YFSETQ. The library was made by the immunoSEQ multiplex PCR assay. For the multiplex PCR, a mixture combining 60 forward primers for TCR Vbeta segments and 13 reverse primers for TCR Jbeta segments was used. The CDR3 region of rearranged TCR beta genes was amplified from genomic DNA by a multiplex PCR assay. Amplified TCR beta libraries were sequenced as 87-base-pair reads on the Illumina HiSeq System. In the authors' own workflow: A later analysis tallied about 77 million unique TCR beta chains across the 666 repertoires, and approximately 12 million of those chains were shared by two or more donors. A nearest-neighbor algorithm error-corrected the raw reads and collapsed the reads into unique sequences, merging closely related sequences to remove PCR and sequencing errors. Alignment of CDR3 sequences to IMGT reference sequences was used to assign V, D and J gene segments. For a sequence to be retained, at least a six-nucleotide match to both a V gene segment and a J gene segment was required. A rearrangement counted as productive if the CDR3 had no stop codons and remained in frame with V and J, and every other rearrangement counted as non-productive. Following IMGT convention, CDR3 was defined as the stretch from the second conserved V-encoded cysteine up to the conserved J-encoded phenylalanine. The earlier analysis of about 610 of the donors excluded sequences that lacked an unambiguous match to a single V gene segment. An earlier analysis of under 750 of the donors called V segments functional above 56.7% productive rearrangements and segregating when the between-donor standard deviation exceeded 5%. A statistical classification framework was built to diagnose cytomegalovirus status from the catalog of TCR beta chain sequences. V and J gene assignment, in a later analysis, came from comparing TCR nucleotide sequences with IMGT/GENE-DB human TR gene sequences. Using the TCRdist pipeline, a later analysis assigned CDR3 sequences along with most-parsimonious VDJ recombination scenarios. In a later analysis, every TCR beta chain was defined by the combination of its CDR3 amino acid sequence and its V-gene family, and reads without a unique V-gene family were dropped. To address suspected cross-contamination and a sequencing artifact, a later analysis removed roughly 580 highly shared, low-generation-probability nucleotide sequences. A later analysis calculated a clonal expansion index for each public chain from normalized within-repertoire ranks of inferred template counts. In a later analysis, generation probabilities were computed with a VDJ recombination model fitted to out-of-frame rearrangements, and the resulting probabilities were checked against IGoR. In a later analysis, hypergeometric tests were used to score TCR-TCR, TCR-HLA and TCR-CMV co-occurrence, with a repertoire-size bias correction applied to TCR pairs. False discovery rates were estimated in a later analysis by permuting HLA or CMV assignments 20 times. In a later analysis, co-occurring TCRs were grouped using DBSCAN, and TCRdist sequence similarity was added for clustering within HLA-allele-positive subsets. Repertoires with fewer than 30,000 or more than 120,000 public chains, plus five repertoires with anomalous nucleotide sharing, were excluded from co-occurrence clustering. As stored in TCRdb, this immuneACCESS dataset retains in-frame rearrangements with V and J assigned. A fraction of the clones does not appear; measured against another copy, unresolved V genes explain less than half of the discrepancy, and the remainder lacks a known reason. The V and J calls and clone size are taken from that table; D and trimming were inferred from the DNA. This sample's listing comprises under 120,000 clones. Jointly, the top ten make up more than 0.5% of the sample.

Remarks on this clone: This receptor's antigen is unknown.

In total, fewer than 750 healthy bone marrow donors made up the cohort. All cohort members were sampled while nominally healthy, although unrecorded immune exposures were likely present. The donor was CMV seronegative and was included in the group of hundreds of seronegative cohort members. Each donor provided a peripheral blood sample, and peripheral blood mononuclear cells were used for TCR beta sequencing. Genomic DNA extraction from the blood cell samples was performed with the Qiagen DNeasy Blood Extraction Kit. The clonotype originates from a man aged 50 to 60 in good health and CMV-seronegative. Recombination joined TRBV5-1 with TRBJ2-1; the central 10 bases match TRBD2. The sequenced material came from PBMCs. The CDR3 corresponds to CASSFGTSAYNEQFF. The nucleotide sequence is TGCGCCAGCAGCTTCGGGACTAGCGCCTACAATGAGCAGTTCTTC.